Following are 3 T cell receptor beta chains from one sample sequenced in a study of regulatory T cells in long-lasting Graves disease. The time point: newly diagnosed GD, antithyroid drugs for less than 3 months. RNA from PBMCs was the source of the TCR library. CDR3-region Arm-PCR and iRepertoire HTBI primers produced the TCR beta libraries. TCRdb re-derived calls from the multiplex PCR reads in MiXCR, one entry per CDR3 protein. Among around 500,000 distinct CDR3 sequences listed, 9.5% to 15% were seen once. Another study also made use of these data, one on T cells in Graves' hyperthyroidism and ophthalmopathy.

Sequenced material: peripheral blood mononuclear cells (PBMCs), taken at new diagnosis, from a patient treated with antithyroid drugs. These receptors were collected from a woman aged 25 to 39 with Graves disease.

This clonotype was seen at least ten times. As DNA, the CDR3 is TGTGCCTGGAGTCTAGGATTTTATAGCAATCAGCCCCAGCATTTT. Translating it yields CAWSLGFYSNQPQHF. The V and J genes are TRBV30 and TRBJ1-5; D remains unclear. Germline V lookup: CDR1 GTSNPN, CDR2 SVGIG (reference sequence). CDR3 length: 15 amino acids. Trimming cost V 2 bases and J 0 bases, with 11 bases left between them.

The V and J genes are TRBV7-8 and TRBJ2-2, with 10 positions matching TRBD2. Unmatched junction bases numbered 9, after V lost 3 bases and J lost 5 bases. This CDR3 has 17 amino acids. Germline CDR1 and CDR2: SGHVS and FQNEAQ. DNA of the CDR3: TGTGCCAGCAGCTTCAGCAGACTAGCGGGTGGTACCGGGGAGCTGTTTTTT. Translated: CASSFSRLAGGTGELFF.

This clonotype came up many times. The chain combines TRBV5-1 with TRBJ2-1; TRBD2 might be the D (5 bases). V lost 7 bases, J lost 3 bases, and 14 bases lay in between. This CDR3 spans 14 amino acids. Germline CDR1 SGHRS, CDR2 YFSETQ. The DNA for the CDR3 is TGCGCCAGCTCCGACTATGGGGACTACAATGAGCAGTTCTTC. This translates into CASSDYGDYNEQFF.